The next 4 T cell receptor beta chains were all read from a single sample in a study of control samples from healthy donors and cancer patients. Profiled with immunoSEQ multiplex PCR; TCRdb holds only in-frame clones, not every one. The sample yields about 180,000 clones, 85% to 95% seen once. The sample comprised blood. These TCRs come from a young man in good health.

This clone was picked up one time. The chain couples TRBV10-2 to TRBJ1-1; D uncertain. The CDR3 is 14 residues long. V lost 3 bases and J 4 bases, leaving 12 bases between the germline ends. Germline V lookup: CDR1 WSHSY, CDR2 SAAADI. The CDR3 sequence is CASSEGQAATEAFF. DNA for the CDR3: TGCGCCAGCAGTGAAGGGCAGGCGGCCACTGAAGCTTTCTTT.

This clone showed up just once. The chain recombines TRBV5-1 with TRBJ1-1; D not resolved. V lost 0 bases, J lost 3 bases, and 6 bases lay in between. Germline V gene data show CDR1 as SGHRS and CDR2 as YFSETQ. The CDR3 consists of 13 residues. This CDR3 is CASSLDGDTEAFF. The DNA for the CDR3 is TGCGCCAGCAGCTTGGACGGGGACACTGAAGCTTTCTTT.

The chain combines TRBV11-2 with TRBJ2-7; D might be TRBD1 (6 bases). V was clipped by 7 bases and J by 7 bases, with 17 bases between them. From germline, CDR1 is SGHAT and CDR2 FQNNGV. CDR3 length: 13 amino acids. Here the CDR3 reads CASNKLQGVEQYF. Here the CDR3 DNA reads TGTGCCAGCAACAAATTACAGGGAGTTGAGCAGTACTTC.

The chain combines TRBV3-1 (or the pseudogene TRBV3-2) with TRBJ1-1, with unresolved D. Germline CDR1 and CDR2: LGHDT and YNNKEL (reference sequence). Trimming removed 2 bases from V and 3 bases from J, with 4 bases in between. The CDR3 runs 12 residues. The CDR3 DNA reads as TGTGCCAGCAGCCAAAGCTACACTGAAGCTTTCTTT. It codes for CASSQSYTEAFF.